The rows below give T cell receptor beta chains drawn from one sample of a study of response to subunit inactivated influenza vaccine. TCRdb fed the RT-PCR reads into MiXCR, producing one record per CDR3 protein. Of more than 250,000 distinct CDR3 sequences listed, less than 25% are singletons. The sequencing here drew on PBMCs from blood, taken about 20 months after vaccination. The receptors shown here come from a man aged 50-75 years who received an inactivated influenza vaccine. The CDR3 runs from the conserved cysteine through the conserved F or W. D genes are given only for firm matches. Clone sizes are given selectively: once, few, many, or a class where the clone is expanded.

CDR3,DNA,D,J,size,V
CATSDLERNTEAFF,TGTGCCACCAGTGATTTGGAAAGGAACACTGAAGCTTTCTTT,-,TRBJ1-1,few,TRBV24-1
CASSFLQGGQPQHF,TGTGCCAGCAGCTTCTTACAGGGCGGTCAGCCCCAGCATTTT,-,TRBJ1-5,many,TRBV7-2
CASGPGIVWTEAFF,TGTGCCAGCGGACCCGGAATTGTGTGGACTGAAGCTTTCTTT,-,TRBJ1-1,many,TRBV12-3/TRBV12-4
CASSGADTQYF,TGTGCCAGCTCAGGGGCAGATACGCAGTATTTT,-,TRBJ2-3,-,TRBV7-2
CASSQAGLAANTGELFF,TGTGCCAGCAGCCAAGCGGGACTAGCTGCGAACACCGGGGAGCTGTTTTTT,TRBD2,TRBJ2-2,-,TRBV3-1
CSAGRGNNYGYTF,TGCAGTGCTGGCAGGGGGAATAACTATGGCTACACCTTC,TRBD1,TRBJ1-2,many,TRBV20-1
CASRRDRTNEKLFF,TGTGCCAGCAGAAGAGACAGGACGAATGAAAAACTGTTTTTT,-,TRBJ1-4,-,TRBV28
CASSNTGANEKLFF,TGTGCCAGCAGCAATACAGGGGCTAATGAAAAACTGTTTTTT,TRBD1,TRBJ1-4,few,TRBV5-4
CASSDTGGGEQYF,TGTGCCAGCAGCGATACAGGGGGCGGGGAGCAGTACTTC,TRBD1,TRBJ2-7,-,TRBV11-2
CASSHRGEGGNTIYF,TGTGCCAGCAGCCATAGGGGGGAAGGTGGAAACACCATATATTTT,-,TRBJ1-3,many,TRBV3-1
CSATGTEHEKLFF,TGCAGTGCTACGGGGACAGAGCATGAAAAACTGTTTTTT,TRBD1,TRBJ1-4,-,TRBV20-1
CASSQDLYTNTEAFF,TGTGCCAGCAGCCAAGATCTTTATACGAACACTGAAGCTTTCTTT,-,TRBJ1-1,many,TRBV4-2
CASSPEGGRSPLHF,TGCGCCAGCAGCCCGGAAGGGGGAAGATCACCCCTCCACTTT,-,TRBJ1-6,-,TRBV5-1
CASSPLTGGGETQYF,TGCGCCAGCAGCCCGCTGACAGGGGGAGGTGAGACCCAGTACTTC,TRBD1,TRBJ2-5,once,TRBV4-3
CASSSSGAPYSNQPQHF,TGTGCCAGCAGTTCGTCAGGGGCCCCATATAGCAATCAGCCCCAGCATTTT,-,TRBJ1-5,-,TRBV28
CASGQTWNEQFF,TGTGCCAGCGGTCAGACTTGGAATGAGCAGTTCTTC,-,TRBJ2-1,-,TRBV6-2/TRBV6-3
CSARVLTKYQETQYF,TGCAGTGCTAGGGTACTAACTAAGTACCAAGAGACCCAGTACTTC,-,TRBJ2-5,-,TRBV20-1
CASSLEQESTDTQYF,TGTGCCAGCAGCTTAGAACAGGAGAGCACAGATACGCAGTATTTT,-,TRBJ2-3,-,TRBV7-6
CASSQDLKGANAEAFF,TGCGCCAGCAGCCAAGATCTAAAAGGGGCTAACGCTGAAGCTTTCTTT,-,TRBJ1-1,few,TRBV4-3
CASSQVDDSTDTQYF,TGCGCCAGCAGCCAAGTGGATGACAGCACAGATACGCAGTATTTT,-,TRBJ2-3,-,TRBV4-1
CSSIQYNEQFF,TGCAGTTCTATACAGTACAATGAGCAGTTCTTC,-,TRBJ2-1,-,TRBV20-1
CASSQEGGQPQHF,TGCGCCAGCAGCCAAGAAGGGGGACAGCCCCAGCATTTT,-,TRBJ1-5,few,TRBV4-1
CASTHLGQGQPEAFF,TGTGCCAGCACACACTTGGGGCAGGGCCAACCCGAAGCTTTCTTT,-,TRBJ1-1,few,TRBV6-1
CASSLDTRNYGYTF,TGTGCCAGCAGCTTAGATACGCGTAACTATGGCTACACCTTC,-,TRBJ1-2,few,TRBV7-8
CASSLRDGGTEAFF,TGTGCCAGCAGCCTTAGGGACGGTGGGACTGAAGCTTTCTTT,-,TRBJ1-1,few,TRBV7-9
CASSLGGTGSGNTIYF,TGTGCCAGTAGTTTGGGGGGCACCGGATCTGGAAACACCATATATTTT,-,TRBJ1-3,few,TRBV19
CASGLTRGTPSTDTQYF,TGTGCCAGCGGCCTTACGCGGGGAACTCCTAGCACAGATACGCAGTATTTT,-,TRBJ2-3,-,TRBV25-1
CASSYLQGDQPQHF,TGTGCCAGCAGTTACTTACAGGGTGATCAGCCCCAGCATTTT,-,TRBJ1-5,-,TRBV6-2/TRBV6-3
CASSLLRPATNEKLFF,TGTGCCAGCAGTTTGCTCAGGCCTGCAACTAATGAAAAACTGTTTTTT,-,TRBJ1-4,many,TRBV12-3/TRBV12-4
CASSRTGSGGNTIYF,TGTGCCAGCAGCCGAACAGGGAGCGGTGGAAACACCATATATTTT,-,TRBJ1-3,many,TRBV6-1
CASILSAGANVLTF,TGTGCCAGCATATTGTCTGCCGGGGCCAACGTCCTGACTTTC,-,TRBJ2-6,few,TRBV7-2
CASSTVTDTQYF,TGTGCCAGCAGCACAGTTACAGATACGCAGTATTTT,-,TRBJ2-3,-,TRBV5-8
CASSRDLNTEAFF,TGTGCCAGCAGCCGGGACCTGAACACTGAAGCTTTCTTT,-,TRBJ1-1,many,TRBV6-1
CASSPIREHF,TGTGCCAGCAGCCCCATCAGGGAGCATTTT,-,TRBJ1-5,few,TRBV7-3
CASGAGLNTEAFF,TGTGCCAGTGGAGCGGGGTTGAACACTGAAGCTTTCTTT,-,TRBJ1-1,many,TRBV19
CASSLSGKGLFSTDTQYF,TGTGCCAGCAGTTTGTCCGGGAAGGGGTTGTTTAGCACAGATACGCAGTATTTT,-,TRBJ2-3,few,TRBV27
CASSTGVSPLHF,TGTGCCAGCAGTACAGGGGTTTCACCCCTCCACTTT,TRBD1,TRBJ1-6,few,TRBV6-2/TRBV6-3
CASSYFGTYNQPQHF,TGTGCCAGCAGTTATTTCGGAACCTACAATCAGCCCCAGCATTTT,-,TRBJ1-5,few,TRBV6-2/TRBV6-3
CASSITQGKEPQHF,TGTGCCAGCAGTATTACGCAGGGGAAGGAGCCCCAGCATTTT,-,TRBJ1-5,-,TRBV28
CASSGSYSGGGETQYF,TGCGCCAGCAGTGGATCCTATTCAGGGGGCGGAGAGACCCAGTACTTC,TRBD1,TRBJ2-5,-,TRBV10-1
CASSSERGPAGELFF,TGTGCCAGCAGCTCCGAGAGGGGGCCCGCCGGGGAGCTGTTTTTT,TRBD1,TRBJ2-2,-,TRBV7-3
CASSDIKTQYF,TGTGCCAGCAGTGACATAAAGACCCAGTACTTC,-,TRBJ2-5,-,TRBV25-1
CASSSEGEAFF,TGCGCCAGCAGCTCGGAGGGTGAAGCTTTCTTT,-,TRBJ1-1,few,TRBV5-1
CASRPSLGPGTEAFF,TGTGCCAGCAGGCCTAGTTTGGGGCCCGGCACTGAAGCTTTCTTT,-,TRBJ1-1,-,TRBV6-1